This record covers a single T cell receptor beta chain. This specimen belongs to a study of control samples from healthy donors and cancer patients. Germline lookup yields CDR1 KGHSH and CDR2 LQKENI. The CDR3 has 14 amino acids. V was cut by 3 bases and J by 5 bases, with 13 bases left in between. TCRdb's table, derived via immunoSEQ multiplex PCR, lists solely in-frame clones and lacks some. The sample has approximately 170,000 clones, almost 90% seen once. This clonotype was obtained from a woman in her twenties or thirties in good health. Sample: blood. This sequence joins TRBV18 and TRBJ2-5; D might be TRBD2 (6 bases). The CDR3 region has the DNA TGTGCCAGCTCACCGACTAGTTTCGGCGAGACCCAGTACTTC. It is translated as CASSPTSFGETQYF.